A selection of T cell receptor beta chains follows, all from one sample in a study of response to subunit inactivated influenza vaccine. One entry per CDR3 protein results from TCRdb running MiXCR on the RT-PCR reads. Among around 580,000 distinct CDR3 sequences, 14% were seen once, and the ten largest hold around 10%. The sample here was PBMCs from blood, taken approximately 13 days after vaccination. The receptors derive from a man aged 45-65 years who received an inactivated influenza vaccine. Each CDR3 is given without its conserved first and last residue.

TRBJ2-5	TRBV11-2	ASSSRAGQGSETQY
TRBJ2-5	TRBV12-3/TRBV12-4	ASSFLLAGGPETQY
TRBJ2-1	TRBV4-2	ASSKLGGLAFNNEQF
TRBJ2-1	TRBV11-2	ASSLGLLNEQF
TRBJ2-7	TRBV20-1	STTSWGEIGIDRYEQY
TRBJ2-7	TRBV5-1	ASSLDREVYEQY
TRBJ2-1	TRBV6-1	ASKAGGGSEQF
TRBJ2-7	TRBV6-2/TRBV6-3	ASGVAGATYEQY
TRBJ2-7	TRBV4-2	ASSSTRGTGGSEQY
TRBJ2-6	TRBV10-3	AISEFVGAGANVLT
TRBJ2-2	TRBV5-1	ASSSTWDTNTGELF
TRBJ1-5	TRBV9	ASSVGQGPPQH
TRBJ2-3	TRBV9	ASSTYSAGISTDTQY
TRBJ1-2	TRBV27	ASSSTGGPYGYT
TRBJ1-5	TRBV12-3/TRBV12-4	ASSSVRNQPQH
TRBJ2-5	TRBV6-2/TRBV6-3	ASSYWLRGSQETQY
TRBJ2-1	TRBV6-5	ASSYFIAGAEDNEQF
TRBJ2-5	TRBV5-1	ASSNLAGTQY
TRBJ1-5	TRBV12-3/TRBV12-4	ASTPTGMGNQPQH
TRBJ1-4	TRBV5-1	ASSPGQGGEKLF
TRBJ2-1	TRBV7-2	ASSYRRQGPYNEQF
TRBJ2-2	TRBV29-1	SATPGQGRKGAGELF
TRBJ2-1	TRBV24-1	ATSDLLTSGRINEQF
TRBJ1-6	TRBV5-1	ASSLAPDLRPYNSPLH
TRBJ2-2	TRBV5-1	ASSLGLATGELF
TRBJ1-2	TRBV28	ASSLHPGRYGYT
TRBJ2-3	TRBV6-1	ASLPLLAGVSDTQY
TRBJ2-4	TRBV5-1	ASSTGQGFAQGAKNIQY
TRBJ1-5	TRBV19	ASSIASNQPQH
TRBJ2-5	TRBV12-3/TRBV12-4	ASSPAGGPETQY
TRBJ1-4	TRBV6-1	ASRDSKKLF
TRBJ2-3	TRBV5-1	ASGDSRLTDTQY
TRBJ2-1	TRBV18	ASSPPVAYNEQF
TRBJ1-1	TRBV6-1	ASSEAPIGGLEAF
TRBJ1-1	TRBV5-1	ASSLVPGANTEAF
TRBJ2-3	TRBV5-1	ASSGGQSDTQY
TRBJ1-1	TRBV30	AWSVSPRAF
TRBJ1-2	TRBV29-1	SVVFSEASYGYT
TRBJ1-6	TRBV28	ASRSRGGSPLH
TRBJ1-5	TRBV6-1	ASSKDRDQPQH
TRBJ2-3	TRBV29-1	SAGTSGKRAQY
TRBJ2-6	TRBV5-1	ASSAAGTSGANVLT
TRBJ2-7	TRBV11-2	ASSLVDGLYEQY
TRBJ1-2	TRBV20-1	SATADNYGYT
TRBJ2-3	TRBV15	ATSRADWSKTEHPDTQY
TRBJ2-1	TRBV5-1	ASSLMEIEQF
TRBJ2-5	TRBV4-2	ASSQDEGSETQY
TRBJ1-1	TRBV3-1	ASSSRGQVNTEAF
TRBJ2-2	TRBV6-5	ASSYSPVRTGELF
TRBJ2-7	TRBV10-3	AISLGRWGYEQY
TRBJ2-1	TRBV20-1	SARSQGGVYEQF
TRBJ2-1	TRBV4-2	ASSQELLDNEQF
TRBJ2-1	TRBV20-1	SARDGPEVYNEQF
TRBJ1-5	TRBV7-6	ASSLGAGNQPQH
TRBJ2-7	TRBV28	ASSLGGGSHEQY
TRBJ1-1	TRBV3-1	ASSQDGVGRGETEAF
TRBJ1-2	TRBV5-1	ASSLGGSGGYT
TRBJ1-1	TRBV7-9	ASTFSEAF